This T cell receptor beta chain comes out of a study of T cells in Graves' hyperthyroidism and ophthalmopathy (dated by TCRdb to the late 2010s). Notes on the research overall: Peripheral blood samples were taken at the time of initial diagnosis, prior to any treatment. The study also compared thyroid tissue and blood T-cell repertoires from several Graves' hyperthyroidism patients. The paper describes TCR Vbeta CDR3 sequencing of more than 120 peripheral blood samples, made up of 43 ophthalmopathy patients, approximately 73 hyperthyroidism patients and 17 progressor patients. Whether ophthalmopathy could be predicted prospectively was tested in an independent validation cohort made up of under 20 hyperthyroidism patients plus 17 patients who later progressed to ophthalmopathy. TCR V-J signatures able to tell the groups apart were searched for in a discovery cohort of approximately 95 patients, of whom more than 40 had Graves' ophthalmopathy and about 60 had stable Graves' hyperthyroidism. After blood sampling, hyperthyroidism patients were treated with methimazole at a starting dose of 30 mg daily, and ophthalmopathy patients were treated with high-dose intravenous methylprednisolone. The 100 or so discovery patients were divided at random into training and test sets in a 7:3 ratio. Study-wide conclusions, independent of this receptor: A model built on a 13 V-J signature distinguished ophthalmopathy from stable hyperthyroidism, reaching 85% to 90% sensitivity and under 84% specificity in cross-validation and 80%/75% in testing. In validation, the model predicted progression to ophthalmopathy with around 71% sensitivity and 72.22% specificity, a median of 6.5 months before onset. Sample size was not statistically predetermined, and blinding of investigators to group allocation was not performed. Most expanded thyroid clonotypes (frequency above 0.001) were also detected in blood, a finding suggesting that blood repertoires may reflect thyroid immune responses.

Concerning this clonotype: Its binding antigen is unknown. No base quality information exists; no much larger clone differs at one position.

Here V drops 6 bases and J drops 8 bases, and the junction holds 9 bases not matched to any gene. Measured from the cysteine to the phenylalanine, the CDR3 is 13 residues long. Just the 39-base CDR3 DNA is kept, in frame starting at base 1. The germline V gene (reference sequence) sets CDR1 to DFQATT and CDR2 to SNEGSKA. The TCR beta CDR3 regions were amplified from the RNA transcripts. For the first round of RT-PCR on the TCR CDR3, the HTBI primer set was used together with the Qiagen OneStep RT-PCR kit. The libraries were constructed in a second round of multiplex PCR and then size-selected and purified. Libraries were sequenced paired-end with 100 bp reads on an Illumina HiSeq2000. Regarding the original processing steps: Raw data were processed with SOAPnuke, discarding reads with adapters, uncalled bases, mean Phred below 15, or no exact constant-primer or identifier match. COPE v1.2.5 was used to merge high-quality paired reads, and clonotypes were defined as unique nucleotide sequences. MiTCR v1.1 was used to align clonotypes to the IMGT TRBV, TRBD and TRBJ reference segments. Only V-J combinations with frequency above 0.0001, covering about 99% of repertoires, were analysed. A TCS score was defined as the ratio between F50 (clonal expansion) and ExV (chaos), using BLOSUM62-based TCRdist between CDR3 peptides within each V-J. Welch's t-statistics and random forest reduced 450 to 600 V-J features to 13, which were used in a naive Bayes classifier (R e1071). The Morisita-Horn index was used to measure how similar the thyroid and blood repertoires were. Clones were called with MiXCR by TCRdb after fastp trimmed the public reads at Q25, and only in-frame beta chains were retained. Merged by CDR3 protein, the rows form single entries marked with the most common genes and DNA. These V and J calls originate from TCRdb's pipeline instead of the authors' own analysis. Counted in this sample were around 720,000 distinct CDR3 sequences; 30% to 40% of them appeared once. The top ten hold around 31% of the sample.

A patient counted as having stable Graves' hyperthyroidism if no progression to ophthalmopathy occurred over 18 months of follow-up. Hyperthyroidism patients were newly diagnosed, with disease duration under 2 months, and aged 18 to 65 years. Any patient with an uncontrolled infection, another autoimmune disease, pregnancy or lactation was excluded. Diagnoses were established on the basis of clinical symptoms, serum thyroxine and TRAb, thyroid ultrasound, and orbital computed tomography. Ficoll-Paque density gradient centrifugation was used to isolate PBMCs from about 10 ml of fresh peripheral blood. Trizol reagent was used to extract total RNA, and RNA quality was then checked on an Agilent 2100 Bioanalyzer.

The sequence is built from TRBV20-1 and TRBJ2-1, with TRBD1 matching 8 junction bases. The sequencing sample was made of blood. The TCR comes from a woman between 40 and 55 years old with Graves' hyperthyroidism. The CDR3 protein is CSAVTGGKYEQFF. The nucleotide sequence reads TGCAGTGCCGTAACAGGGGGGAAATATGAGCAGTTCTTC.